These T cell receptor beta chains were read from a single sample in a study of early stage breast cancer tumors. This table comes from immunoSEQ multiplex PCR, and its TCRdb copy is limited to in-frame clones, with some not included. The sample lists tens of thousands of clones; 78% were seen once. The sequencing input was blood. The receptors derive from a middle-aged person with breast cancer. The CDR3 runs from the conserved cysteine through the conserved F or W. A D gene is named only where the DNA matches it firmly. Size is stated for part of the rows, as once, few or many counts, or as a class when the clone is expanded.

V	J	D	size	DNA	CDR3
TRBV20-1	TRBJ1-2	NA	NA	TGCAGATTAGGGGGAGCCTATGGCTACACCTTC	CRLGGAYGYTF
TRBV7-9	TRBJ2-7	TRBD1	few	TGTGCCAGCAGCCCACCCGGGACAGGGTTTTACGAGCAGTACTTC	CASSPPGTGFYEQYF
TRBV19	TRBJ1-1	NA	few	TGTGCCAGTAGGGGGAACACTGAAGCTTTCTTT	CASRGNTEAFF
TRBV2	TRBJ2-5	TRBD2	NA	TGTGCCAGCAGTGAGGGACTAATAGGGACCCAGTACTTC	CASSEGLIGTQYF
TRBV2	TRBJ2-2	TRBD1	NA	TGTGCCAGCAGGGACAGGGGCGAGCACGGGGAGCTGTTTTTT	CASRDRGEHGELFF
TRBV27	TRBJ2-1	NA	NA	TGTGCCAGCGGGGACTCGATATCCTACAATGAGCAGTTCTTC	CASGDSISYNEQFF
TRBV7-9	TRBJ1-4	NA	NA	TGTGCCAGCAGCTTCCCGGTCGTGCCGTCTGCAACTAATGAAAAACTGTTTTTT	CASSFPVVPSATNEKLFF
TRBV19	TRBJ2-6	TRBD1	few	TGTGCCAGTAGTACGACAGGGGCTGGGGCCAACGTCCTGACTTTC	CASSTTGAGANVLTF
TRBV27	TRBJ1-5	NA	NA	TGTGCCAGCAGTCCATGGACCGATAGCAATCAGCCCCAGCATTTT	CASSPWTDSNQPQHF
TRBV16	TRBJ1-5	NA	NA	TGTGCCAGCAGCGGTAGGATACATAGCAATCAGCCCCAGCATTTT	CASSGRIHSNQPQHF
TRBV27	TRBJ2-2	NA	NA	TGTGCCAGCAGTTACCCGCGAGGGACCGGGGAGCTGTTTTTT	CASSYPRGTGELFF
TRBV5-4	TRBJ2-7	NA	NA	TGTGCCAGCAGCTCGGAGTACGAGCAGTACTTC	CASSSEYEQYF
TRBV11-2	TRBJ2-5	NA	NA	TGTGCCAGCAGCTTATGGGACGGAGAGACCCAGTACTTC	CASSLWDGETQYF
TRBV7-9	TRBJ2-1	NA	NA	TGTGCCAGCAGCTTAGTTCTAGGGGGAAGAGGGTACAATGAGCAGTTCTTC	CASSLVLGGRGYNEQFF